This entry lists 12 T cell receptor beta chains sequenced from one sample in a study of tumor-infiltrating lymphocytes in primary liver carcinoma. Co-extracting RNA and DNA was done with roughly 17-32 mg of unsorted bulk tissue as input. Priming with a constant-region primer yielded TCR beta cDNA from 450 to 600 ng total RNA. Libraries covering TCR beta were generated through three nested multiplex PCR rounds (using a slightly modified ARM-PCR). PCR rounds one and two used TRBV1-TRBV30 forward primers with a C-beta reverse primer for around 11 cycles each. TCRdb re-analysed the multiplex PCR reads in MiXCR, keeping a single row per CDR3 protein. This table has more than 100,000 distinct CDR3 sequences, around 70% appearing once. The sample taken for sequencing was tumor-adjacent normal liver tissue. The source is a woman aged 60-75 years with primary liver carcinoma and hepatitis B virus infection.

Concerning this clonotype itself: The missing conserved phenylalanine or tryptophan at the end of this CDR3 makes a read error likely. V gene TRBV6-1 combines with J gene TRBJ2-7; 8 nucleotides match TRBD1. CDR1 and CDR2 (germline): MNHNS, SASEGT. The CDR3 length is 14 residues. The CDR3 sequence: CASSERTGSYEQYI. DNA for the CDR3: TGTGCCAGTAGTGAGAGGACAGGGTCCTACGAGCAGTACATC.

Details on this clonotype: A read error may produce the germline difference seen at one junction end. In DNA, the CDR3 is TGTGCCAGCAGCTCACGGACAGGGCGCCACGAAAGACTGTTTTTT. Residues: CASSSRTGRHERLFF. This chain links TRBV5-6 with TRBJ1-4; 8 bases map to TRBD1. The length of the CDR3 is 15 residues. The germline V gene has CDR1 SGHDT and CDR2 YYEEEE.

A remark on this clonotype: An end of the junction differs from the germline gene, which may be a read error. The CDR3 DNA reads as TGTGCCAGCAGCTTAGGGAGCTCCTACAATGAGCAGCTCTTC. Residues: CASSLGSSYNEQLF. The rearrangement joins TRBV11-2 to TRBJ2-1; D is uncertain. The germline V gene encodes CDR1 SGHAT and CDR2 FQNNGV. The CDR3 spans 14 residues.

At least ten counts were recorded for this clonotype. This chain links TRBV28 with TRBJ2-1; 7 nucleotides line up with TRBD2. The CDR3 consists of 18 residues. V was pared by 6 bases and J by 4 bases, with 18 bases of the junction left unmatched. CDR1 is MDHEN and CDR2 is SYDVKM in the germline V gene. This CDR3 is CASRRSLRGSGRYNEQFF. Written as DNA, the CDR3 is TGTGCCAGCAGACGATCCCTGAGGGGTAGCGGGCGGTACAATGAGCAGTTCTTC.

This clonotype was detected ten times or more. The rearrangement uses TRBV6-5 and TRBJ2-7; D is undetermined. This CDR3 has 14 amino acids. The germline V gene has CDR1 MNHEY and CDR2 SVGAGI. V lost 5 bases to trimming and J lost 4 bases, with 15 bases between them. CDR3 amino acids: CASSPPGSVYEQYF. For the CDR3, the DNA is TGTGCCAGCAGTCCCCCCGGGTCTGTATACGAGCAGTACTTC.

A remark on this clonotype: One junction end disagrees with the germline gene, perhaps due to a read error. The rearrangement uses TRBV29-1 and TRBJ2-1, with D hard to call. Germline loops: CDR1 SQVTM, CDR2 ANQGSEA. The CDR3 is 13 residues long. The CDR3 region is CNVEADWVNEQFF. In nucleotides, the CDR3 is TGCAACGTTGAGGCGGATTGGGTCAATGAGCAGTTCTTC.

As for this clonotype: Relative to the germline gene, one junction end is altered; a read error may explain this. This rearrangement joins TRBV11-1 to TRBJ1-2; no reliable D call. The CDR3 runs 16 residues. Per the germline V gene, CDR1 is SGHAT and CDR2 is FQDESV (reference sequence). This CDR3 reads CAGSLAPCGTNYGYTF. CDR3 DNA: TGTGCCGGCAGCCTCGCACCATGCGGGACTAACTATGGCTACACCTTC.

The V and J genes are TRBV29-1 and TRBJ2-3; either TRBD1 or TRBD2 may supply D (5 bases each). The CDR3 loop spans 14 amino acids. The V gene lost 7 bases and the J gene lost 1 base, with 15 bases spanning the gap. Germline assignment: CDR1 SQVTM and CDR2 ANQGSEA. The CDR3 nucleotides are TGCAGCGCTGCTCCGGGACGGCGCACAGATACGCAGTATTTT. Encoded protein: CSAAPGRRTDTQYF.

A note on this clonotype: One end of the junction is discordant with germline, which a read error may explain. The V and J genes are TRBV29-1 and TRBJ2-7, with D possibly TRBD2 on 8 matching bases. This CDR3 comprises 12 residues. Germline loops: CDR1 SQVTM, CDR2 ANQGSEA. The CDR3 sequence is CSVGGGRYEHYF. The CDR3 bases are TGCAGCGTAGGGGGCGGGAGGTACGAGCATTACTTC.

This clonotype is a singleton in its sample. CDR3: CASRGRDGGTGELFF. The CDR3 coding sequence is TGTGCCAGCAGAGGACGGGATGGGGGGACCGGGGAGCTGTTTTTT. This sequence joins TRBV2 and TRBJ2-2; a possible D gene is TRBD2 (6 bases). Trimming left V 6 bases short and J 5 bases short, with 16 bases between. From germline, CDR1 is SNHLY and CDR2 FYNNEI. The CDR3 spans 15 residues.

On this clonotype: The junction departs from germline at one end; a sequencing error may be responsible. The rearrangement joins TRBV6-5 to TRBJ2-1; D possibly corresponds to TRBD2 (6 bases). Germline lookup yields CDR1 MNHEY and CDR2 SVGAGI. The CDR3 has 15 residues. The CDR3 loop is CASSYGLANYSEQFF. CDR3 in DNA: TGTGCAAGCAGTTACGGGCTAGCGAACTACAGTGAGCAGTTCTTC.

Notes on this clonotype: Given a much more abundant clone one base away, this may be a read error. The rearrangement joins TRBV5-1 to TRBJ2-3; 7 bases are shared with TRBD2. Germline assignment: CDR1 SGHRS and CDR2 YFSETQ. The CDR3 sequence is 15 residues long. The CDR3 DNA is TGCGCCTGCAGCTTCAGCGGGAAAAGCGCAGATACGCAGTATTTT. This sequence encodes CACSFSGKSADTQYF.